This T cell receptor (beta chain) appears in the sequencing data of a study of blood T cell repertoires in COVID-19. V gave up 6 bases and J gave up 2 bases; unmatched junction bases: 1. The germline CDR1 and CDR2 sequences are LNHDA and SQIVND (reference sequence). CDR3 length: 15 amino acids. This table comes from immunoSEQ multiplex PCR, and its TCRdb copy is limited to in-frame clones, with some not included. This sample carries approximately 52,000 clones, approximately 83% of them seen once, and the ten largest clones take 9.5% to 13%. This TCR was sampled from a human donor in a cohort sampled during active COVID-19. The sample comprised peripheral blood. The chain joins TRBV19 to TRBJ2-1, with TRBD2 matching 13 bases. This chain's CDR3 is CASRTSGRTYNEQFF. The CDR3 DNA follows: TGTGCCAGTAGGACTAGCGGGAGGACCTACAATGAGCAGTTCTTC.